The next 15 T cell receptor beta chains were all read from a single sample in a study of blood T cell repertoires in COVID-19 (dated by TCRdb to 2019 to 2021). Libraries were built with the immunoSEQ multiplex PCR assay. This immuneACCESS table, as held by TCRdb, lists in-frame sequences with V and J called but not all clones. Of the missing ones, under half trace to an unresolved V gene in checked studies; the others have no known cause. The sample has roughly 390,000 clones on record, approximately 87% of them singletons. The ten largest clones take up roughly 10% of the sample. Sequenced material: peripheral blood. These receptors were collected from a woman aged 30 to 39 with COVID-19, enrolled during active disease.

This rearrangement joins TRBV19 to TRBJ1-1, with D possibly TRBD1 on 5 matching bases. V lost 7 bases, J lost 10 bases, and 19 bases lay in between. The CDR3 loop spans 13 amino acids. Germline V CDR1 and CDR2: LNHDA, SQIVND (reference sequence). The CDR3, as DNA: TGTGCCAGTACCCCCGGCAGGGCGCAGGGAGCTTTCTTT. This sequence encodes CASTPGRAQGAFF.

CDR3 protein: CASSLSGGTYEQYF. DNA of the CDR3: TGTGCCAGCAGCTTAAGCGGAGGTACCTACGAGCAGTACTTC. This chain connects TRBV7-2 to TRBJ2-7, with a possible D match to TRBD2 (5 bases). The CDR3 extends over 14 amino acids. Trimming pared 2 bases from V and 2 bases from J, leaving 10 bases between. CDR1 SGHTA and CDR2 FQGNSA come from the germline V gene.

V usage is TRBV7-6 and J usage is TRBJ2-3; D is undetermined. With 2 bases removed from V and 2 bases from J, the gap between germline ends came to 11 bases. Germline CDR1 SGHVS, CDR2 FNYEAQ. The CDR3 runs 15 residues. Here the CDR3 DNA reads TGTGCCAGCAGCTTATTCCCTAGTGTCACAGATACGCAGTATTTT. Translating it yields CASSLFPSVTDTQYF.

The chain joins TRBV6-4 to TRBJ2-7, with 7 bases identical to TRBD2. This CDR3 is built from 15 residues. Losses at the gene ends were 6 bases for V and 6 bases for J; bases not matched to a gene: 14. Germline CDR1 reads MRHNA; CDR2 reads SNTAGT. In nucleotides, the CDR3 is TGTGCCAGCAGCTACCAAGCGGGACTCCCTAGCGAGCAGTACTTC. Translation: CASSYQAGLPSEQYF.

J is TRBJ2-3 and V is TRBV6-5, with D maybe TRBD2 (5 bases). V gave up 2 bases and J gave up 0 bases, with 9 bases separating them. The CDR3 has 15 residues. Germline V gene lookup returns CDR1 MNHEY and CDR2 SVGAGI. DNA of the CDR3: TGTGCCAGCAGTTACGCGGGTACTAGCACAGATACGCAGTATTTT. Protein product: CASSYAGTSTDTQYF.

Only one count was recorded for this clone. The rearrangement links TRBV5-6 to TRBJ2-1; 9 bases line up with TRBD2. Germline CDR1 reads SGHDT; CDR2 reads YYEEEE. V shed 4 bases and J 14 bases; nucleotides not matched to a gene: 10. CDR3 length equals 13 residues. CDR3 sequence reads: CASSQRSGRREFF. For the CDR3, the DNA is TGTGCCAGCAGCCAACGTAGCGGGAGAAGGGAGTTCTTC.

The chain joins TRBV4-1 to TRBJ2-7; 9 bases agree with TRBD2. The CDR3 is 14 residues long. Trimming cost V 8 bases and J 7 bases; bases outside gene matches: 12. Germline lookup yields CDR1 MGHRA and CDR2 YSYEKL. The CDR3 protein is CASQWREGSGEQYF. The CDR3 bases are TGCGCCAGCCAGTGGCGGGAGGGCAGCGGTGAGCAGTACTTC.

The table lists this clone with a few counts. The chain employs TRBV25-1 and TRBJ2-2; 11 positions match TRBD2. This CDR3 has 18 residues. V was clipped by 3 bases and J by 3 bases; unmatched bases: 9. Looked up from germline, CDR1 is MGHDK and CDR2 is SYGVNS. CDR3 sequence (DNA): TGTGCCAGCAGTGACCCCGGTCAGGGACTAGCGGACACCGGGGAGCTGTTTTTT. Its protein is CASSDPGQGLADTGELFF.

V gene TRBV11-2 combines with J gene TRBJ2-2, with a weak D call TRBD2 (6 bases). V was pared by 2 bases and J by 8 bases, with 9 bases between. Germline CDR1 SGHAT, CDR2 FQNNGV. This CDR3 comprises 13 residues. The CDR3 here is CASSLKGGGELFF. CDR3 nucleotide sequence: TGTGCCAGCAGCTTAAAGGGAGGTGGGGAGCTGTTTTTT.

The chain employs TRBV6-2 or TRBV6-3 and TRBJ2-7, with D unresolved. The ends were cut back, 6 bases at V and 2 bases at J, with 11 bases in the middle. Germline values: CDR1 MNHEY, CDR2 SVGEGT. The CDR3 has 13 amino acids. The CDR3 DNA follows: TGTGCCAGCAGCTTACTTAGCCCCTACGAGCAGTACTTC. As protein: CASSLLSPYEQYF.

The chain carries TRBV28 and TRBJ2-3; 7 nucleotides align to TRBD1. The CDR3 consists of 14 residues. The germline V gene encodes CDR1 MDHEN and CDR2 SYDVKM. V gave up 7 bases and J gave up 8 bases; unmatched junction bases: 12. The CDR3 coding sequence is TGTGCCAGCACCACGGGACAGCCGTCAGGTACGCAGTATTTT. This translates into CASTTGQPSGTQYF.

This clone has more than one count but fewer than ten. This chain links TRBV5-1 with TRBJ2-7; 13 bases align to TRBD2. Unmatched junction bases numbered 3, after V lost 4 bases and J lost 5 bases. This CDR3 is built from 14 residues. Germline V gene data show CDR1 as SGHRS and CDR2 as YFSETQ. CDR3 nucleotide sequence: TGCGCCAGCAGCCGGACTAGCGGGAGTGACGAGCAGTACTTC. This codes for CASSRTSGSDEQYF.

This clone has just one count. The rearrangement uses TRBV15 and TRBJ2-2; tentatively, D is TRBD1 (5 bases). Trimming pared 7 bases from V and 2 bases from J, leaving 8 bases between. Germline loops: CDR1 LNHNV, CDR2 YYDKDF (reference sequence). The CDR3 is 13 residues long. The CDR3 DNA sequence: TGTGCCACCACAGGACACAACACCGGGGAGCTGTTTTTT. As protein: CATTGHNTGELFF.

The J gene is TRBJ2-6, the V gene TRBV27; a possible D gene is TRBD2 (5 bases). Trimming removed 0 bases from V and 2 bases from J, with 8 bases in between. Germline CDR1 reads MNHEY; CDR2 reads SMNVEV (reference sequence). The CDR3 runs 16 residues. As DNA, the CDR3 is TGTGCCAGCAGTTTATCGAAGAGGGCTGGGGCCAACGTCCTGACTTTC. It codes for CASSLSKRAGANVLTF.

The chain joins TRBV24-1 to TRBJ2-7, with 8 positions matching TRBD2. Germline CDR1 KGHDR, CDR2 SFDVKD. The V segment lost 3 bases and the J segment 7 bases; nucleotides outside the gene matches: 10. This CDR3 contains 15 residues. The CDR3 reads CATSDPTSGALEQYF. In DNA form, the CDR3 reads TGTGCCACCAGTGATCCAACTAGCGGAGCCTTGGAGCAGTACTTC.